The rows below give T cell receptor beta chains drawn from one sample of a study of T cell responses to AZD1222 COVID-19 vaccine. Here immunoSEQ multiplex PCR was the method, and the copy in TCRdb shows in-frame clones only, minus some. The sample lists approximately 140,000 clones, 90% to 95% occurring once. Sequenced here: peripheral blood, sampled on day 0 of MenACWY control vaccination. The source is an adult in good health. Both conserved end residues are part of each CDR3. The D gene is left open where the match is weak. Only part of the rows carry a size: once, few, many, or a class if the clone is expanded.

D gene: TRBD1
clone size: .
J gene: TRBJ1-2
V gene: TRBV28
CDR3 protein: CASSLVDRDSNYGYTF
CDR3 DNA: TGTGCCAGCAGTTTAGTGGACAGGGATTCTAACTATGGCTACACCTTC

D gene: .
clone size: .
J gene: TRBJ2-1
V gene: TRBV7-8
CDR3 protein: CASTSGGWDNEQFF
CDR3 DNA: TGTGCCAGCACCTCCGGCGGGTGGGACAATGAGCAGTTCTTC

D gene: TRBD1
clone size: .
J gene: TRBJ2-5
V gene: TRBV6-5
CDR3 protein: CASSYRTGGQETQYF
CDR3 DNA: TGTGCCAGCAGTTATCGTACAGGGGGCCAAGAGACCCAGTACTTC

D gene: .
clone size: .
J gene: TRBJ1-1
V gene: TRBV20-1
CDR3 protein: CSAPSRDRAFF
CDR3 DNA: TGCAGTGCCCCGAGTCGGGATCGCGCTTTCTTT

D gene: TRBD1
clone size: .
J gene: TRBJ2-7
V gene: TRBV5-1
CDR3 protein: CASSLNGQGDYEQYF
CDR3 DNA: TGCGCCAGCAGCCTAAACGGACAGGGGGACTACGAGCAGTACTTC

D gene: .
clone size: .
J gene: TRBJ1-2
V gene: TRBV9
CDR3 protein: CATLPVGYGYTF
CDR3 DNA: TGTGCCACCCTGCCGGTAGGCTATGGCTACACCTTC

D gene: TRBD1
clone size: .
J gene: TRBJ1-1
V gene: TRBV6-5
CDR3 protein: CASSPGQGNTEAFF
CDR3 DNA: TGTGCCAGCAGTCCGGGACAGGGGAACACTGAAGCTTTCTTT

D gene: .
clone size: .
J gene: TRBJ1-2
V gene: TRBV12-1
CDR3 protein: CASSFRDSNYGYTF
CDR3 DNA: TGTGCCAGCAGCTTCAGGGACAGCAACTATGGCTACACCTTC

D gene: .
clone size: .
J gene: TRBJ1-4
V gene: TRBV11-2
CDR3 protein: CASSHGGREKLFF
CDR3 DNA: TGTGCCAGCAGCCACGGTGGGAGGGAAAAACTGTTTTTT

D gene: TRBD1
clone size: .
J gene: TRBJ2-7
V gene: TRBV9
CDR3 protein: CASSPKTGGTYEQYF
CDR3 DNA: TGTGCCAGCAGCCCAAAGACAGGGGGGACCTACGAGCAGTACTTC

D gene: .
clone size: .
J gene: TRBJ2-1
V gene: TRBV7-2
CDR3 protein: CASSQRVSSYNEQFF
CDR3 DNA: TGTGCCAGCTCGCAAAGGGTGAGCTCCTACAATGAGCAGTTCTTC

D gene: .
clone size: few
J gene: TRBJ1-2
V gene: TRBV30
CDR3 protein: CAWSVHLRDGYTF
CDR3 DNA: TGTGCCTGGAGTGTACACCTCCGGGATGGCTACACCTTC

D gene: TRBD1
clone size: .
J gene: TRBJ1-1
V gene: TRBV15
CDR3 protein: CATSREGTGASTEAFF
CDR3 DNA: TGTGCCACCAGCAGGGAAGGGACAGGGGCTTCCACTGAAGCTTTCTTT

D gene: .
clone size: .
J gene: TRBJ2-2
V gene: TRBV21-1
CDR3 protein: CASSSGLAGRIGELFF
CDR3 DNA: TGTGCCAGCAGCAGCGGACTAGCGGGTCGGATCGGGGAGCTGTTTTTT

D gene: .
clone size: once
J gene: TRBJ1-6
V gene: TRBV30
CDR3 protein: CAWAGGGWYNSPLHF
CDR3 DNA: TGTGCCTGGGCGGGCGGGGGGTGGTATAATTCACCCCTCCACTTT

D gene: .
clone size: .
J gene: TRBJ2-7
V gene: TRBV5-1
CDR3 protein: CASSLEISYEQYF
CDR3 DNA: TGCGCCAGCAGCTTGGAGATCTCCTACGAGCAGTACTTC

D gene: .
clone size: .
J gene: TRBJ2-7
V gene: TRBV4-1
CDR3 protein: CASSQDRGSSGPSYEQYF
CDR3 DNA: TGCGCCAGCAGCCAAGATAGGGGGAGTAGCGGGCCCTCCTACGAGCAGTACTTC

D gene: TRBD1
clone size: .
J gene: TRBJ2-7
V gene: TRBV6-5
CDR3 protein: CASTLFWTGGYEQYF
CDR3 DNA: TGTGCCAGCACCTTATTTTGGACAGGGGGGTACGAGCAGTACTTC

D gene: .
clone size: .
J gene: TRBJ1-2
V gene: TRBV18
CDR3 protein: CASSTQQEQIYGYTF
CDR3 DNA: TGTGCCAGCTCAACTCAACAGGAACAGATCTATGGCTACACCTTC

D gene: TRBD1
clone size: .
J gene: TRBJ2-5
V gene: TRBV20-1
CDR3 protein: CSASEWDRGQETQYF
CDR3 DNA: TGCAGTGCTAGTGAATGGGACAGGGGACAAGAGACCCAGTACTTC

D gene: TRBD1
clone size: .
J gene: TRBJ2-1
V gene: TRBV28
CDR3 protein: CASRYRGYNEQFF
CDR3 DNA: TGTGCCAGCAGATACAGGGGTTACAATGAGCAGTTCTTC

D gene: TRBD1
clone size: .
J gene: TRBJ1-2
V gene: TRBV28
CDR3 protein: CASSFPTGNYGYTF
CDR3 DNA: TGTGCCAGCAGTTTTCCGACAGGGAACTATGGCTACACCTTC

D gene: TRBD2
clone size: .
J gene: TRBJ2-1
V gene: TRBV7-2
CDR3 protein: CASSLLNKGRAGYNEQFF
CDR3 DNA: TGTGCCAGCAGCTTACTGAATAAAGGGAGGGCAGGGTACAATGAGCAGTTCTTC

D gene: .
clone size: .
J gene: TRBJ1-5
V gene: TRBV7-2
CDR3 protein: CASSPDRNQPQHF
CDR3 DNA: TGTGCCAGCAGCCCCGACAGGAATCAGCCCCAGCATTTT

D gene: TRBD1
clone size: .
J gene: TRBJ1-1
V gene: TRBV4-2
CDR3 protein: CASSRGPGTGNTEAFF
CDR3 DNA: TGTGCCAGCAGCCGAGGACCCGGGACAGGGAACACTGAAGCTTTCTTT

D gene: .
clone size: .
J gene: TRBJ1-3
V gene: TRBV7-6
CDR3 protein: CASSLVSATFSGNTIYF
CDR3 DNA: TGTGCCAGCAGCTTAGTCTCAGCCACCTTTTCTGGAAACACCATATATTTT

D gene: .
clone size: .
J gene: TRBJ1-4
V gene: TRBV3-1/TRBV3-2
CDR3 protein: CASSQDRGRPGEKLFF
CDR3 DNA: TGTGCCAGCAGCCAAGACCGGGGAAGGCCTGGTGAAAAACTGTTTTTT

D gene: .
clone size: .
J gene: TRBJ1-5
V gene: TRBV2
CDR3 protein: CASSGGNSNQPQHF
CDR3 DNA: TGTGCCAGCAGTGGGGGGAATAGCAATCAGCCCCAGCATTTT

D gene: TRBD1
clone size: .
J gene: TRBJ2-7
V gene: TRBV5-1
CDR3 protein: CASSWGTGTNSYEQYF
CDR3 DNA: TGCGCCAGCAGCTGGGGGACAGGGACCAATTCTTACGAGCAGTACTTC